The rows below give T cell receptor beta chains drawn from one sample of a study of response to subunit inactivated influenza vaccine. TCRdb re-derived calls from the RT-PCR reads in MiXCR, one entry per CDR3 protein. The table records hundreds of thousands of distinct CDR3 sequences, around 18% of them present only once. The sample was PBMCs from blood, taken more than 4 days after vaccination. These TCRs come from a man aged 50 to 59 who received an inactivated influenza vaccine. The CDR3 runs from the conserved cysteine through the conserved F or W. Fields, in order: D gene, J gene, V gene, clone size, CDR3 protein, CDR3 DNA. A D gene is named only where the DNA matches it firmly. Clone size is shown for a subset of rows, as once, few, many or a class of expanded clone.

TRBD1	TRBJ2-1	TRBV20-1	few	CSATGQGLGNEQFF	TGCAGTGCGACCGGACAGGGGTTAGGCAATGAGCAGTTCTTC
NA	TRBJ2-7	TRBV12-3/TRBV12-4	NA	CASSLAVHGTGPGFEYEQYF	TGTGCCAGCAGTTTAGCGGTGCATGGAACAGGGCCTGGGTTTGAGTACGAGCAGTACTTC
TRBD2	TRBJ2-1	TRBV20-1	NA	CSARDPGTSGYSSSYNEQFF	TGCAGTGCTAGAGACCCCGGGACTAGCGGGTACTCAAGCTCCTACAATGAGCAGTTCTTC
TRBD2	TRBJ2-1	TRBV6-2/TRBV6-3	NA	CASSYRLAGGPNEQFF	TGTGCCAGCAGTTACCGGTTAGCGGGAGGGCCTAATGAGCAGTTCTTC
NA	TRBJ2-7	TRBV6-2/TRBV6-3	few	CACREGRYEQYF	TGTGCCTGCCGAGAGGGACGCTACGAGCAGTACTTC
TRBD2	TRBJ2-1	TRBV20-1	few	CSATGTSANLRNNEQFF	TGCAGTGCTACCGGGACTAGCGCGAACCTAAGAAACAATGAGCAGTTCTTC
TRBD2	TRBJ2-5	TRBV7-9	few	CASSLPGTRETQYF	TGTGCCAGCAGCTTACCCGGGACTAGGGAGACCCAGTACTTC
NA	TRBJ1-4	TRBV20-1	NA	CSARPRGDEKLFF	TGCAGTGCTAGACCGAGGGGAGATGAAAAACTGTTTTTT
TRBD1	TRBJ2-7	TRBV29-1	many	CSVEVTGVFGEQYF	TGCAGCGTTGAAGTGACAGGGGTCTTTGGCGAGCAGTACTTC
TRBD1	TRBJ2-7	TRBV20-1	NA	CSAPIEGQGPYEQYF	TGCAGTGCCCCTATCGAGGGACAGGGGCCCTACGAGCAGTACTTC
NA	TRBJ2-3	TRBV27	many	CASSSAASRTATDTQYF	TGTGCCAGCAGTTCCGCAGCTAGCCGCACAGCCACAGATACGCAGTATTTT
NA	TRBJ1-3	TRBV20-1	NA	CSARDFGGRRNTIYF	TGCAGTGCTAGAGATTTTGGGGGGCGGAGAAACACCATATATTTT
TRBD2	TRBJ2-3	TRBV3-1	many	CASSQALAGVTDTQYF	TGTGCCAGCAGCCAAGCGCTAGCGGGAGTTACAGATACGCAGTATTTT
NA	TRBJ1-1	TRBV20-1	many	CSARDRFRGTEAFF	TGCAGTGCTAGAGATCGGTTTCGGGGGACTGAAGCTTTCTTT
NA	TRBJ1-6	TRBV7-9	NA	CASSFGQENSPLHF	TGTGCCAGCAGCTTCGGTCAGGAAAATTCACCCCTCCACTTT
TRBD1	TRBJ2-2	TRBV5-1	few	CASSTGQGYGELFF	TGCGCCAGCAGCACGGGACAGGGTTACGGGGAGCTGTTTTTT
NA	TRBJ2-2	TRBV9	NA	CASSLHLAEGAGELFF	TGTGCCAGCAGCCTCCACCTAGCGGAGGGGGCCGGGGAGCTGTTTTTT
TRBD1	TRBJ1-1	TRBV7-9	NA	CASSLIRTGNTEAFF	TGTGCCAGCAGCTTGATTAGGACAGGGAATACTGAAGCTTTCTTT
NA	TRBJ2-5	TRBV10-3	NA	CAIRGGLQETQYF	TGTGCCATCAGGGGGGGACTTCAAGAGACCCAGTACTTC
NA	TRBJ2-5	TRBV11-2	NA	CASSLRTRGGTQYF	TGTGCCAGCAGCTTACGTACAAGGGGCGGGACCCAGTACTTC
TRBD1	TRBJ2-2	TRBV12-3/TRBV12-4	many	CASSLSGRGSTGELFF	TGTGCCAGCAGTTTATCGGGCAGGGGGTCTACCGGGGAGCTGTTTTTT
NA	TRBJ2-1	TRBV7-2	NA	CASSLVSSEQFF	TGTGCCAGCAGCTTAGTCTCCAGCGAGCAGTTCTTC
NA	TRBJ2-1	TRBV5-1	NA	CASSPTLLLNNEQFF	TGCGCCAGCAGCCCGACTCTCCTCTTGAACAATGAGCAGTTCTTC
NA	TRBJ2-7	TRBV20-1	NA	CSARGEYYEQYF	TGCAGTGCTAGGGGGGAATACTACGAGCAGTACTTC
TRBD2	TRBJ2-1	TRBV5-1	NA	CASSTTSGRALNNEQFF	TGCGCCAGCAGCACGACTAGCGGGAGGGCCCTCAACAATGAGCAGTTCTTC
TRBD2	TRBJ2-1	TRBV10-3	NA	CAIKREGRINEQFF	TGTGCCATCAAGCGGGAGGGCCGTATCAATGAGCAGTTCTTC
NA	TRBJ1-4	TRBV28	few	CASTLVSGTNEKLFF	TGTGCCAGCACCCTAGTCTCGGGAACTAATGAAAAACTGTTTTTT
TRBD1	TRBJ2-1	TRBV7-6	few	CASSLADRGRSGDEQFF	TGTGCCAGCAGCTTAGCGGACAGGGGCCGTTCCGGGGATGAGCAGTTCTTC
TRBD2	TRBJ2-3	TRBV4-3	many	CASSQFQASGGSTDTQYF	TGCGCCAGCAGCCAGTTTCAGGCTAGCGGGGGATCTACAGATACGCAGTATTTT
TRBD1	TRBJ2-1	TRBV12-3/TRBV12-4	NA	CASSEQGVNEQFF	TGTGCCAGCAGTGAACAGGGGGTCAATGAGCAGTTCTTC
NA	TRBJ1-2	TRBV7-2	few	CASSQGHSVLIYGYTF	TGTGCCAGCAGTCAGGGACATTCGGTACTAATCTATGGCTACACCTTC
NA	TRBJ2-1	TRBV7-2	NA	CASSLPREYNEQFF	TGTGCCAGCAGCTTACCACGGGAGTACAATGAGCAGTTCTTC
NA	TRBJ2-7	TRBV7-8	few	CASSRRDRPYEQYF	TGTGCCAGCAGCCGGAGGGACAGACCCTACGAGCAGTACTTC